By its share, the clone carrying this T cell receptor (beta chain) is medium-sized. Its antigen is as yet unknown. The sorted Tregs were CD4+CD25+CD127-/low cells. The TRBV12-4/TRBJ1-2 clonotypes were amplified using barcode primers with ligated adaptors. One entry per CDR3 protein, called by TCRdb with MiXCR from the multiplex PCR reads. The sample holds around 630 distinct CDR3 sequences, 4.5% to 5.5% seen once. Whole-study results and caveats: Tumor Tregs overlapped most with tumor, then blood, naive CD4+ cells.

V lost 5 bases, J lost 8 bases, and 6 bases stayed unmatched. The CDR3 has 13 amino acids. The chain carries TRBV12-3 or TRBV12-4 and TRBJ1-2; TRBD1 matches at 9 bases. Sequenced: tumor-infiltrating Tregs sorted from the breast tumor. This sequence originates from a female donor with breast cancer. DNA for the CDR3: TGTGCCAGCAGTCCTCGGACAGGGGACGGCTACACCTTC. Translating gives CASSPRTGDGYTF.